A single sample is the source of the 26 T cell receptor beta chains below, sequenced in a study of T cells in Graves' hyperthyroidism and ophthalmopathy. From RNA transcripts, TCR beta CDR3 regions were amplified. Primed by the HTBI set, a first-round RT-PCR was run on the TCR CDR3. TCRdb fed the multiplex PCR reads into MiXCR, producing one record per CDR3 protein. Of some 720,000 distinct CDR3 sequences detected, roughly 15% appear once; the ten largest clones hold approximately 8.4%. The specimen was blood. The source is a man aged 18-30 years with Graves' hyperthyroidism.

Only a few counts were recorded for this clonotype. The chain employs TRBV20-1 and TRBJ1-1; D may be TRBD1 (6 bases). Trimming pared 3 bases from V and 3 bases from J, leaving 23 bases between. The germline V gene encodes CDR1 DFQATT and CDR2 SNEGSKA (reference sequence). The CDR3 runs to 17 residues. The DNA for the CDR3 is TGCAGTGCTAGGGCTGGGGCATGGGGGGCTAAGGACACTGAAGCTTTCTTT. This gives the protein CSARAGAWGAKDTEAFF.

This clonotype showed up many times. This chain joins TRBV11-2 and TRBJ2-7, with D hard to call. V dropped 1 base and J dropped 6 bases, with 10 bases sitting between them. In germline, CDR1 is SGHAT, CDR2 FQNNGV. The CDR3 is made up of 13 amino acids. The CDR3 loop reads CASSLVPPAEQYF. The CDR3 nucleotides read TGTGCCAGCAGCTTAGTTCCGCCTGCCGAGCAGTACTTC. The full variable domain, rest sourced from reference TRBV11-2 and TRBJ2-7, is EAGVAQSPRYKIIEKRQSVAFWCNPISGHATLYWYQQILGQGPKLLIQFQNNGVVDDSQLPKDRFSAERLKGVDSTLKIQPAKLEDSAVYLCASSLVPPAEQYFGPGTRLTVT.

This clonotype was counted ten times or more. J is TRBJ2-1 and V is TRBV12-3 or TRBV12-4, with TRBD2 matching 12 bases. The CDR3 is 13 amino acids. Trimming took 6 bases from V and 7 from J; bases not matched to a gene: 1. This CDR3 is CASRTSGSNEQFF. The CDR3 DNA sequence: TGTGCCAGCAGGACTAGCGGGAGTAATGAGCAGTTCTTC.

The chain employs TRBV11-3 and TRBJ2-2; D remains ambiguous. Germline lookup yields CDR1 SGHNT and CDR2 YENEEA. The germline V and J ends were trimmed by 1 base and 7 bases, with 10 bases remaining between them. This CDR3 spans 14 amino acids. CDR3 residues: CASSLVSRDGELFF. For the CDR3, the DNA is TGTGCCAGCAGCTTAGTTTCGCGAGACGGGGAGCTGTTTTTT. The entire variable domain, with the rest obtained from reference TRBV11-3 and TRBJ2-2, is as follows: EAGVVQSPRYKIIEKKQPVAFWCNPISGHNTLYWYLQNLGQGPELLIRYENEEAVDDSQLPKDRFSAERLKGVDSTLKIQPAELGDSAVYLCASSLVSRDGELFFGEGSRLTVL.

This clonotype was seen a few times. The rearrangement links TRBV30 to TRBJ2-5; 8 bases are a match to TRBD2. The CDR3 consists of 15 residues. The V gene's germline CDR1 is GTSNPN and CDR2 SVGIG (reference sequence). J was trimmed by 2 bases and V by 4 bases; bases with no gene match: 9. CDR3 coding DNA: TGTGCCTGGAATAGCGGGGACCGCCAGCAAGAGACCCAGTACTTC. It specifies CAWNSGDRQQETQYF.

This rearrangement joins TRBV24-1 to TRBJ1-3; no definite D call. Germline V gene lookup returns CDR1 KGHDR and CDR2 SFDVKD. The CDR3 contains 13 residues. Trimming took 4 bases from V and 7 from J, leaving 10 bases between them. This CDR3 is CATSDPNRNTIYF. The DNA of the CDR3 is TGTGCCACCAGTGACCCAAACCGGAACACCATATATTTT.

This clonotype was counted only a few times. The chain uses TRBV24-1 and TRBJ1-5, with D maybe TRBD1 (5 bases). The CDR3 loop spans 14 amino acids. Germline CDR1 and CDR2: KGHDR and SFDVKD. Trimming removed 2 bases at V and 7 bases at J, with 11 bases between. The CDR3 protein is CATSDSGVGQPQHF. As DNA, the CDR3 is TGTGCCACCAGTGATTCGGGGGTGGGGCAGCCCCAGCATTTT.

This clonotype was recorded at least ten times. J is TRBJ2-1 and V is TRBV29-1, with 7 bases matching TRBD1. From germline, CDR1 is SQVTM and CDR2 ANQGSEA. V lost 3 bases, J lost 9 bases, and 8 bases stayed unmatched. CDR3 length equals 13 residues. In DNA, the CDR3 is TGCAGCGTTGACTTAACAGGGGCGAGTGAGCAGTTCTTC. Its translation is CSVDLTGASEQFF.

This clonotype was counted only a few times. The rearrangement links TRBV3-1 to TRBJ2-1; 13 bases agree with TRBD2. Germline CDR1 reads LGHDT; CDR2 reads YNNKEL (reference sequence). J gave up 1 base and V 1 base, and 1 base lay outside the gene matches. The length of the CDR3 is 17 residues. The CDR3 nucleotides are TGTGCCAGCAGCCAAGGGACTAGCGGGAGATCCTACAATGAGCAGTTCTTC. Protein: CASSQGTSGRSYNEQFF.

The CDR3 sequence is CASSVDVSPTEAFF. The DNA of the CDR3 is TGTGCCAGCAGCGTAGATGTCAGCCCGACTGAAGCTTTCTTT. The chain recombines TRBV9 with TRBJ1-1, with D unclear. The V end lost 0 bases, the J end lost 5 bases, and 11 bases lay between the germline ends. This CDR3 is 14 amino acids long. Per germline, CDR1 SGDLS and CDR2 YYNGEE.

This clonotype was seen a few times. The V and J genes are TRBV2 and TRBJ2-7, with 9 bases identical to TRBD1. CDR1 and CDR2 from the germline V gene are SNHLY and FYNNEI. V lost 6 bases, J lost 1 base, and 22 bases stayed unmatched. The CDR3 is 20 amino acids. The CDR3 loop reads CASSSEESETGTGLSYEQYF. DNA of the CDR3: TGTGCCAGCAGCAGTGAGGAATCGGAAACAGGGACAGGGTTATCCTACGAGCAGTACTTC.

This clonotype showed up just a few times. The chain carries TRBV6-1 and TRBJ1-2; no firm D call. V was shortened by 2 bases and J by 3 bases, with 10 bases between the two germline ends. Germline CDR1 and CDR2: MNHNS and SASEGT. CDR3 length: 14 amino acids. CDR3 in DNA: TGTGCCAGCAGTGAATATGGGAGAGACTATGGCTACACCTTC. Amino acid sequence: CASSEYGRDYGYTF.

This clonotype was counted between two and nine times. The chain links TRBV24-1 to TRBJ2-1, with TRBD2 matching over 9 bases. The CDR3 totals 20 residues. The V segment lost 3 bases and the J segment 0 bases; nucleotides outside the gene matches: 14. Germline V gene data show CDR1 as KGHDR and CDR2 as SFDVKD. The CDR3 protein is CATSDPGGAGGPGSYNEQFF. The CDR3, as DNA: TGTGCCACCAGTGATCCCGGTGGGGCGGGAGGGCCGGGCTCCTACAATGAGCAGTTCTTC.

This clonotype appeared a few times. This chain connects TRBV4-3 to TRBJ2-2, with D unresolved. Germline V CDR1 and CDR2: LGHNA, YSLEER. The CDR3 has 15 amino acids. V was pared by 5 bases and J by 1 base, with 11 bases between. In DNA form, the CDR3 reads TGCGCCAGCAGCACTCGGCCGGGGAACACCGGGGAGCTGTTTTTT. This sequence encodes CASSTRPGNTGELFF.

J is TRBJ2-5 and V is TRBV27; 8 nucleotides line up with TRBD2. V lost 5 bases and J lost 5; bases outside the gene matches: 10. This CDR3 comprises 15 residues. Germline CDR1 and CDR2: MNHEY and SMNVEV (reference sequence). The CDR3 DNA reads TGTGCCAGCAGTATCGGGACTAGAGCCACCGAGACCCAGTACTTC. Encoded protein: CASSIGTRATETQYF.

This clonotype has only one observation. V usage is TRBV19 and J usage is TRBJ1-2, with TRBD1 as a possible D gene (5 bases). V lost 5 bases, J lost 10 bases, and 17 bases lay in between. The CDR3 consists of 13 residues. CDR1 and CDR2 (germline): LNHDA, SQIVND (reference sequence). In DNA, the CDR3 is TGTGCCAGTAGTCGCCGGGACGGAACATTCTACACCTTC. As protein: CASSRRDGTFYTF.

The sample holds a few counts of this clonotype. The chain combines TRBV7-9 with TRBJ2-3, with 14 bases fitting TRBD2. With V trimmed by 4 bases and J by 3 bases, 12 bases remained unmatched. CDR1 and CDR2 from the germline V gene are SEHNR and FQNEAQ (reference sequence). The CDR3 is 19 residues long. This chain's CDR3 is CASSSRLAGGPYRTDTQYF. CDR3 in DNA: TGTGCCAGCAGCTCGAGACTAGCGGGAGGGCCTTATAGGACAGATACGCAGTATTTT.

This clonotype occurred many times. Here the CDR3 reads CSVRDTNNEQFF. The CDR3 coding sequence is TGCAGCGTTCGGGACACTAACAATGAGCAGTTCTTC. This sequence joins TRBV29-1 and TRBJ2-1; tentative D call: TRBD1 (6 bases). V lost 5 bases and J 5 bases, leaving 10 bases between the germline ends. Germline V gene lookup returns CDR1 SQVTM and CDR2 ANQGSEA. CDR3 length: 12 residues.

This sequence joins TRBV9 and TRBJ2-2; D is ambiguous. The CDR3 runs to 13 residues. V was trimmed by 4 bases and J by 5 bases, leaving 9 bases between them. The germline CDR1 and CDR2 sequences are SGDLS and YYNGEE. The CDR3: CASSPILTGELFF. CDR3 DNA: TGTGCCAGCAGCCCAATTCTAACCGGGGAGCTGTTTTTT. Full variable domain (rest looked up from reference TRBV9 and TRBJ2-2): DSGVTQTPKHLITATGQRVTLRCSPRSGDLSVYWYQQSLDQGLQFLIQYYNGEERAKGNILERFSAQQFPDLHSELNLSSLELGDSALYFCASSPILTGELFFGEGSRLTVL.

V gene TRBV12-3 or TRBV12-4 combines with J gene TRBJ2-2, with D perhaps matching TRBD1 (5 bases). This CDR3 has 15 amino acids. Deletions cut 3 bases from V and 4 bases from J, with 12 bases between. The CDR3 DNA reads as TGTGCCAGCAGTTTGGAGCAGGGAACCACCGGGGAGCTGTTTTTT. As protein: CASSLEQGTTGELFF.

In its sample, this clonotype was seen a few times. The V gene is TRBV19, the J gene TRBJ2-6; D unresolved. Germline V gives CDR1 LNHDA, CDR2 SQIVND (reference sequence). This CDR3 has 17 residues. V gave up 5 bases and J gave up 0 bases, with 14 bases separating them. CDR3 coding DNA: TGTGCCAGTAGTTCGCCGCCAACACCCTCTGGGGCCAACGTCCTGACTTTC. It translates to CASSSPPTPSGANVLTF. The whole variable domain, filled in from reference TRBV19 and TRBJ2-6, reads DGGITQSPKYLFRKEGQNVTLSCEQNLNHDAMYWYRQDPGQGLRLIYYSQIVNDFQKGDIAEGYSVSREKKESFPLTVTSAQKNPTAFYLCASSSPPTPSGANVLTFGAGSRLTVL.

This clonotype was observed at least ten times. The V call is TRBV28, the J call TRBJ2-1; TRBD1 is a possible D gene (5 bases). V lost 8 bases to trimming and J lost 4 bases, with 12 bases between them. CDR3 length: 13 amino acids. The germline V gene has CDR1 MDHEN and CDR2 SYDVKM. The CDR3 sequence: CASDSPFYNEQFF. The CDR3 DNA sequence: TGTGCCAGCGACAGTCCCTTTTACAATGAGCAGTTCTTC.

Details on this clonotype: This clone may be a read error of a much larger clone one base away. This CDR3 is missing its conserved last phenylalanine or tryptophan, likely due to a read error. V and J are TRBV6-2 or TRBV6-3 and TRBJ1-1; the D is unclear. Germline CDR1 reads MNHEY; CDR2 reads SVGEGT. The CDR3 is made up of 15 amino acids. Trimming cost V 2 bases and J 1 base, with 11 bases left between them. The CDR3 reads CASSYPRTANTEAFL. The CDR3 DNA is TGTGCCAGCAGTTACCCTCGGACGGCGAACACTGAAGCTTTCCTT.

This clonotype has a count of ten or more. The chain couples TRBV28 to TRBJ2-6; the D is unclear. Germline V lookup: CDR1 MDHEN, CDR2 SYDVKM. There are 16 residues in the CDR3. Trimming shortened V by 2 bases and J by 1 base, and 9 bases separated the two germline ends. The CDR3 DNA is TGTGCCAGCAGTTTAAGTAGGCCGTCTGGGGCCAACGTCCTGACTTTC. Amino acid sequence: CASSLSRPSGANVLTF.

This clonotype was seen at least ten times. The CDR3 bases are TGTGCCAGCTCCCCCTTGGGTAGCGGGAGGTCCTACGAGCAGTACTTC. This codes for CASSPLGSGRSYEQYF. J is TRBJ2-7 and V is TRBV18; 10 nucleotides align to TRBD2. The CDR3 is 16 amino acids. The junction had 9 bases not matched to a gene; V was cut back by 6 bases and J by 1 base. Looked up from germline, CDR1 is KGHSH and CDR2 is LQKENI.

The gene calls are TRBV14 and TRBJ2-1; the D is unclear. Germline assignment: CDR1 SGHDN and CDR2 FVKESK. V lost 2 bases and J 1 base, leaving 9 bases between the germline ends. The CDR3 extends over 15 amino acids. The CDR3 bases are TGTGCCAGCAGCCAATGGCGTGGTTCCTACAATGAGCAGTTCTTC. Protein: CASSQWRGSYNEQFF.